These 12 T cell receptor beta chains originate from one sample sequenced in a study of technical replicates of blood from a few donors. Clones were read by immunoSEQ multiplex PCR, and TCRdb kept only the in-frame ones, dropping some. The sample consists of about 61,000 clones, approximately 97% of them appearing once. Sequencing was carried out using T cells isolated from PBMCs. The receptors shown here come from a human donor in good health.

The chain carries TRBV30 and TRBJ2-1, with unresolved D. V was shortened by 4 bases and J by 3 bases, with 4 bases between the two germline ends. Germline CDR1 is GTSNPN and CDR2 is SVGIG (reference sequence). This CDR3 comprises 11 residues. CDR3 region: CAWIRYNEQFF. The CDR3, as DNA: TGTGCCTGGATCCGCTACAATGAGCAGTTCTTC.

The chain is built from TRBV7-2 and TRBJ2-5; D is unclear. The CDR3 is 14 amino acids. The ends were cut back, 5 bases at V and 5 bases at J, with 15 bases in the middle. The germline gives CDR1 SGHTA, CDR2 FQGNSA. The CDR3 nucleotides are TGTGCCAGCAGCGCCCGACCAATGGAGGAGACCCAGTACTTC. Translation: CASSARPMEETQYF.

The rearrangement uses TRBV30 and TRBJ1-1; 7 positions match TRBD1. The CDR3 consists of 11 residues. Unmatched junction bases numbered 1, after V lost 5 bases and J lost 4 bases. Germline CDR1 is GTSNPN and CDR2 is SVGIG (reference sequence). CDR3 residues: CAWGTVTEAFF. CDR3 DNA: TGTGCCTGGGGGACAGTCACTGAAGCTTTCTTT.

The V call is TRBV11-1, the J call TRBJ1-4, with D possibly being TRBD1 (6 bases). CDR3 length: 15 residues. V dropped 2 bases and J dropped 8 bases, with 15 bases sitting between them. Germline CDR1 reads SGHAT; CDR2 reads FQDESV (reference sequence). CDR3 protein: CASSLRRRGEEKLFF. The CDR3, as DNA: TGTGCCAGCAGCTTACGTCGCAGGGGAGAGGAAAAACTGTTTTTT.

The gene calls are TRBV7-2 and TRBJ1-2, with no clear D. Germline CDR1 is SGHTA and CDR2 is FQGNSA. V shed 1 base and J shed 4 bases, with 19 bases lying between them. This CDR3 is 17 amino acids long. In nucleotides, the CDR3 is TGTGCCAGCAGCTTAGGGTCTGTGGGTCGTTCGGGCTATGGCTACACCTTC. It yields the protein CASSLGSVGRSGYGYTF.

The chain recombines TRBV11-2 with TRBJ2-5, with TRBD1 matching 8 bases. Germline CDR1 SGHAT, CDR2 FQNNGV. CDR3 size: 15 residues. The junction had 10 bases not matched to a gene; V was cut back by 5 bases and J by 5 bases. The CDR3 DNA reads as TGTGCCAGCAGCCAAACCGGACAGGGTGGGGAGACCCAGTACTTC. Its translation: CASSQTGQGGETQYF.

The rearrangement uses TRBV29-1 and TRBJ1-1; 7 bases fit TRBD1. The CDR3 is 13 residues long. Germline V lookup: CDR1 SQVTM, CDR2 ANQGSEA. V was pared by 4 bases and J by 1 base, with 3 bases of the junction left unmatched. This CDR3 reads CSVVGQANTEAFF. Here the CDR3 DNA reads TGCAGCGTTGTAGGACAGGCGAACACTGAAGCTTTCTTT.

This clone was recorded once. The chain carries TRBV9 and TRBJ2-1, with 8 bases fitting TRBD1. Per the germline V gene, CDR1 is SGDLS and CDR2 is YYNGEE. This CDR3 spans 15 amino acids. V lost 2 bases to trimming and J lost 4 bases; unmatched junction nucleotides: 5. CDR3 coding DNA: TGTGCCAGCAGCGTCGCACAGGGGGATTACAATGAGCAGTTCTTC. This gives the protein CASSVAQGDYNEQFF.

V and J are TRBV6-6 and TRBJ1-5, with D possibly matching TRBD1 (5 bases). The V end was cut by 3 bases, the J end by 4 bases, with 7 bases between. In germline, CDR1 is MNHNY, CDR2 SVGAGI (reference sequence). The CDR3 is made up of 13 amino acids. CDR3 in amino acids: CASSYRGNQPQHF. CDR3 DNA: TGTGCCAGCAGTTATCGGGGGAATCAGCCCCAGCATTTT.

The rearrangement joins TRBV25-1 to TRBJ1-5; the match to TRBD1 covers 7 bases. Germline V gene lookup returns CDR1 MGHDK and CDR2 SYGVNS. The CDR3 sequence is 14 residues long. The J segment lost 2 bases and the V segment lost 5 bases, leaving 3 bases of the junction unmatched. CDR3 DNA sequence: TGTGCCAGCAGTAAAGGGGGCGGCAATCAGCCCCAGCATTTT. This sequence encodes CASSKGGGNQPQHF.

J is TRBJ1-1 and V is TRBV14; 7 bases align to TRBD1. J lost 5 bases, V lost 3 bases, and 6 bases had no gene match. The CDR3 contains 14 residues. The germline V gene has CDR1 SGHDN and CDR2 FVKESK. DNA of the CDR3: TGTGCCAGCAGCCAGACTCGACAGGGAACTGAAGCTTTCTTT. This codes for CASSQTRQGTEAFF.

The rearrangement links TRBV28 to TRBJ2-7; maybe TRBD2 (6 bases). This CDR3 is 15 amino acids long. V was trimmed by 6 bases and J by 0 bases, leaving 15 bases between them. Germline CDR1 is MDHEN and CDR2 is SYDVKM. The CDR3 here is CASSPAGQGSYEQYF. The CDR3 nucleotides are TGTGCCAGCAGCCCTGCGGGGCAGGGCTCCTACGAGCAGTACTTC.